The T cell receptor (beta chain) under discussion was sequenced for a study of blood T cell repertoires in COVID-19. Assay: immunoSEQ multiplex PCR; the TCRdb copy retains only in-frame clones and omits some. The table has a few hundred thousand clones, under 90% seen once. The sequence came from a woman in her forties or fifties who had been exposed to COVID-19. Sequenced material: PBMCs or T cells enriched from blood (not recorded which).

In nucleotides, the CDR3 is TGTGCCAGCAGTACTTGGACAGGGCGGGGGGCCAACGTCCTGACTTTC. Translation: CASSTWTGRGANVLTF. This rearrangement joins TRBV28 to TRBJ2-6, with 8 bases matching TRBD1. The germline gives CDR1 MDHEN, CDR2 SYDVKM. Unmatched junction bases numbered 7, after V lost 5 bases and J lost 4 bases. The CDR3 sequence is 16 residues long.